What follows are 20 T cell receptor beta chains derived from one specimen sequenced in a study of shared clonotypes between healthy human individuals (TCRdb year 2020). The library was prepared using the immunoSEQ multiplex PCR assay. Not all clones reach the TCRdb copy of this immuneACCESS table, which keeps in-frame sequences only. Checked studies attribute under half of the gap to unresolved V genes and leave the rest unexplained. The sample includes roughly 850,000 clones, with 96% observed a single time. The ten top clones hold under 0.3% of the sample. For the CD8 naive samples, CD45RO-negative cells were positively selected for CCR7, yielding a CD45RA+CCR7+ population from which TemRA cells were excluded. Sequencing was performed on naive CD8+ T cells sorted from blood. The cell subset or site label corresponds to: CD45RA+CCR7+. The source of these receptors is a man younger than 45 in good health.

The chain couples TRBV7-3 to TRBJ2-6; D tentatively reads TRBD1 or TRBD2 (5 bases each). The CDR3 has 16 amino acids. The V end lost 5 bases, the J end lost 0 bases, and 11 bases lay between the germline ends. Germline values: CDR1 SGHTA, CDR2 FQGTGA. The chain's CDR3 is CASSIEGFSGANVLTF. Here the CDR3 DNA reads TGTGCCAGCAGCATAGAGGGGTTCTCTGGGGCCAACGTCCTGACTTTC.

The V gene is TRBV27, the J gene TRBJ2-7; D call uncertain. CDR1 MNHEY and CDR2 SMNVEV come from the germline V gene (reference sequence). V was pared by 10 bases and J by 2 bases, with 15 bases between. The CDR3 loop spans 13 amino acids. The CDR3 coding sequence is TGTGCCACAAGTGAGACTGGGACCTACGAGCAGTACTTC. It translates to CATSETGTYEQYF.

V is TRBV6-5 and J is TRBJ2-7; 9 bases line up with TRBD1. Trimming cost V 0 bases and J 3 bases; bases outside gene matches: 6. Per the germline V gene, CDR1 is MNHEY and CDR2 is SVGAGI. This CDR3 is 16 amino acids long. The chain's CDR3 is CASSYSTGQGIYEQYF. The DNA for the CDR3 is TGTGCCAGCAGTTACTCGACGGGACAGGGAATCTACGAGCAGTACTTC.

The chain couples TRBV11-1 to TRBJ1-1; TRBD1 matches at 10 bases. The CDR3 runs 15 residues. Germline V gene lookup returns CDR1 SGHAT and CDR2 FQDESV (reference sequence). Unmatched junction bases numbered 5, after V lost 4 bases and J lost 3 bases. The CDR3 nucleotides read TGTGCCAGCAGCTCATGGGGACAGGGGTACACTGAAGCTTTCTTT. This encodes CASSSWGQGYTEAFF.

V and J are TRBV4-3 and TRBJ2-1; TRBD1 might be the D (6 bases). V gave up 1 base and J gave up 8 bases, with 15 bases separating them. Germline values: CDR1 LGHNA, CDR2 YSLEER. This CDR3 has 15 residues. The CDR3 region is CASSQAGHIFDEQFF. Here the CDR3 DNA reads TGCGCCAGCAGCCAAGCGGGACACATTTTCGATGAGCAGTTCTTC.

The rearrangement uses TRBV9 and TRBJ2-1; tentatively, D is TRBD1 (6 bases). Germline values: CDR1 SGDLS, CDR2 YYNGEE. V was clipped by 3 bases and J by 5 bases, with 9 bases between them. CDR3 length: 13 amino acids. This CDR3 reads CASSDGQNNEQFF. The CDR3 DNA reads as TGTGCCAGCAGCGACGGACAGAACAATGAGCAGTTCTTC.

In this sample, this clone turned up once. The chain has TRBV14 and TRBJ1-1, with D perhaps TRBD1 (5 bases). V shed 5 bases and J shed 6 bases, with 13 bases lying between them. Germline loops: CDR1 SGHDN, CDR2 FVKESK. The CDR3 spans 13 residues. The CDR3 sequence: CASSVGKGSEAFF. The CDR3 coding sequence is TGTGCCAGCAGCGTAGGGAAGGGGTCTGAAGCTTTCTTT.

This chain uses TRBV7-8 with TRBJ2-7, with 11 positions matching TRBD1. Per germline, CDR1 SGHVS and CDR2 FQNEAQ. CDR3 length: 14 residues. V lost 8 bases to trimming and J lost 4 bases; unmatched junction nucleotides: 7. The CDR3 DNA reads TGTGCCAGCCTATCCGGGACAGGGGGATACGAGCAGTACTTC. As protein: CASLSGTGGYEQYF. Filled out from reference TRBV7-8 and TRBJ2-7, the complete variable domain reads GAGVSQSPRYKVAKRGQDVALRCDPISGHVSLFWYQQALGQGPEFLTYFQNEAQLDKSGLPSDRFFAERPEGSVSTLKIQRTQQEDSAVYLCASLSGTGGYEQYFGPGTRLTVT.

This sequence joins TRBV9 and TRBJ2-5, with a possible D match to TRBD1 (6 bases). This CDR3 is built from 12 residues. The germline V gene has CDR1 SGDLS and CDR2 YYNGEE. The V gene lost 5 bases and the J gene lost 5 bases, with 10 bases spanning the gap. The CDR3 sequence: CASRGGGETQYF. The DNA of the CDR3 is TGTGCCAGCAGAGGTGGGGGCGAGACCCAGTACTTC.

The rearrangement links TRBV28 to TRBJ1-1, with 9 bases that match TRBD1. Germline V gene lookup returns CDR1 MDHEN and CDR2 SYDVKM. V shed 3 bases, J shed 6 bases, and the junction held 2 bases outside the gene matches. The CDR3 loop spans 13 amino acids. The CDR3 DNA reads as TGTGCCAGCAGTTTCCGACAGGGGGCTGAAGCTTTCTTT. Amino acid sequence: CASSFRQGAEAFF.

V gene TRBV28 combines with J gene TRBJ2-7; D remains ambiguous. Germline V gene data show CDR1 as MDHEN and CDR2 as SYDVKM. V lost 8 bases and J lost 3, with 5 bases in between. This CDR3 has 10 residues. Written as DNA, the CDR3 is TGTGCCAGCGGGATCTACGAGCAGTACTTC. Translation: CASGIYEQYF. The full variable domain, completed using reference TRBV28 and TRBJ2-7, is DVKVTQSSRYLVKRTGEKVFLECVQDMDHENMFWYRQDPGLGLRLIYFSYDVKMKEKGDIPEGYSVSREKKERFSLILESASTNQTSMYLCASGIYEQYFGPGTRLTVT.

The chain joins TRBV7-9 to TRBJ2-1; 14 bases fit TRBD2. Germline trimming cut 4 bases from V and 8 bases from J; bases unmatched to any gene: 4. Germline V gene lookup returns CDR1 SEHNR and CDR2 FQNEAQ (reference sequence). This CDR3 is 15 amino acids long. In DNA, the CDR3 is TGTGCCAGCAGCTCGCGACTAGCGGGAGGGCATGAGCAGTTCTTC. It is translated as CASSSRLAGGHEQFF. Filled out from reference TRBV7-9 and TRBJ2-1, the complete variable domain reads DTGVSQNPRHKITKRGQNVTFRCDPISEHNRLYWYRQTLGQGPEFLTYFQNEAQLEKSRLLSDRFSAERPKGSFSTLEIQRTEQGDSAMYLCASSSRLAGGHEQFFGPGTRLTVL.

V is TRBV7-9 and J is TRBJ2-3; D possibly corresponds to TRBD2 (6 bases). Trimming stripped 6 bases from V and 5 bases from J, with 24 bases between. This CDR3 has 17 residues. The germline gives CDR1 SEHNR, CDR2 FQNEAQ (reference sequence). CDR3 sequence: CASSGTMNRRGKDTQYF. For the CDR3, the DNA is TGTGCCAGCAGTGGGACGATGAACCGGCGGGGTAAAGATACGCAGTATTTT.

In DNA form, the CDR3 reads TGTGCCACTGAGGGTCTGAACACTGAAGCTTTCTTT. As protein: CATEGLNTEAFF. The chain has TRBV15 and TRBJ1-1; D not resolved. CDR1 is LNHNV, CDR2 YYDKDF, per germline (reference sequence). V lost 9 bases and J lost 0, with 8 bases in between. CDR3 length: 12 residues. Filled out from reference TRBV15 and TRBJ1-1, the complete variable domain reads DAMVIQNPRYQVTQFGKPVTLSCSQTLNHNVMYWYQQKSSQAPKLLFHYYDKDFNNEADTPDNFQSRRPNTSFCFLDIRSPGLGDTAMYLCATEGLNTEAFFGQGTRLTVV.

The CDR3 sequence is CASSIVEGPLNEQFF. For the CDR3, the DNA is TGTGCCAGTAGTATTGTGGAGGGCCCTCTCAATGAGCAGTTCTTC. The rearrangement links TRBV19 to TRBJ2-1, with D tentatively TRBD2 (6 bases). The V gene's germline CDR1 is LNHDA and CDR2 SQIVND (reference sequence). The CDR3 spans 15 residues. Trimming stripped 3 bases from V and 6 bases from J, with 15 bases between.

The V and J genes are TRBV5-1 and TRBJ2-1; TRBD2 matches at 7 bases. J gave up 7 bases and V 0 bases, and 4 bases lay outside the gene matches. There are 14 residues in the CDR3. The germline gives CDR1 SGHRS, CDR2 YFSETQ. The CDR3 here is CASSLGGRDNEQFF. The CDR3 DNA follows: TGCGCCAGCAGCTTGGGCGGGAGAGATAATGAGCAGTTCTTC.

This chain joins TRBV30 and TRBJ1-1; 9 nucleotides agree with TRBD1. Per the germline V gene, CDR1 is GTSNPN and CDR2 is SVGIG (reference sequence). The length of the CDR3 is 14 residues. V shed 4 bases, J shed 1 base, and the junction held 4 bases outside the gene matches. The CDR3 nucleotides read TGTGCCTGGACGCCGGGACAGGGGAACACTGAAGCTTTCTTT. Translated: CAWTPGQGNTEAFF.

This chain uses TRBV4-3 with TRBJ2-7; TRBD2 is a possible D gene (7 bases). The germline V and J ends were trimmed by 1 base and 6 bases, with 10 bases remaining between them. The CDR3 is made up of 13 amino acids. Germline V gene data show CDR1 as LGHNA and CDR2 as YSLEER. As DNA, the CDR3 is TGCGCCAGCAGCCAAGTGCGGGGGCGCGAGCAGTACTTC. The encoded protein is CASSQVRGREQYF.

The chain recombines TRBV29-1 with TRBJ2-1, with unresolved D. V was cut by 7 bases and J by 8 bases, with 9 bases left in between. Germline V gene lookup returns CDR1 SQVTM and CDR2 ANQGSEA. CDR3 length: 10 residues. CDR3 amino acids: CSALEYEQFF. The CDR3 DNA reads as TGCAGCGCCCTAGAGTATGAGCAGTTCTTC.

V usage is TRBV9 and J usage is TRBJ2-1; D is uncertain. CDR3 length: 15 amino acids. With 0 bases removed from V and 6 bases from J, the gap between germline ends came to 13 bases. The V gene's germline CDR1 is SGDLS and CDR2 YYNGEE. CDR3 DNA: TGTGCCAGCAGCGTAGTTGTGGCGGCAATCAATGAGCAGTTCTTC. It encodes CASSVVVAAINEQFF.